A selection of T cell receptor beta chains follows, all from one sample in a study of shared clonotypes between healthy human individuals. Profiling relied on immunoSEQ multiplex PCR, and the TCRdb table lists in-frame clones only, not all of them. The sample has 1,500,000 or so clones, around 98.5% seen once. Material for sequencing was naive CD4+ T cells sorted from blood. The receptors were sampled from a young man in good health. CDR3s include the opening cysteine and the closing phenylalanine or tryptophan. The order of the fields is V gene, J gene, clone size, D gene, CDR3 length, CDR3 protein, CDR3 DNA. A D gene is named only where the DNA matches it firmly. Where a row states a size, it is once, few, many or the class of an expanded clone; other rows omit it.

TRBV15,TRBJ2-3,NA,NA,15,CATSRDVPPADTQYF,TGTGCCACCAGCAGAGATGTCCCCCCAGCGGATACGCAGTATTTT
TRBV30,TRBJ2-2,NA,TRBD1,16,CAWSGRGTVNTGELFF,TGTGCCTGGAGTGGGCGTGGGACAGTGAACACCGGGGAGCTGTTTTTT
TRBV29-1,TRBJ2-2,NA,NA,15,CSVRTYGQNTGELFF,TGCAGCGTCAGAACGTACGGACAGAACACCGGGGAGCTGTTTTTT
TRBV19,TRBJ1-1,NA,TRBD1,13,CASSTTGGGRAFF,TGTGCCAGTAGTACCACAGGGGGCGGTCGGGCTTTCTTT
TRBV18,TRBJ1-2,NA,NA,16,CASSESDPGANYGYTF,TGTGCCAGCTCCGAGTCCGACCCGGGCGCTAACTATGGCTACACCTTC
TRBV4-2,TRBJ1-4,NA,NA,14,CASSQTATNEKLFF,TGTGCCAGCAGTCAGACAGCTACTAATGAAAAACTGTTTTTT
TRBV29-1,TRBJ2-3,NA,TRBD1,15,CSVESPGGRADTQYF,TGCAGCGTTGAATCTCCAGGGGGACGGGCAGATACGCAGTATTTT
TRBV11-1,TRBJ2-5,NA,TRBD2,13,CASSQGLVETQYF,TGTGCCAGCAGTCAAGGACTAGTCGAGACCCAGTACTTC
TRBV27,TRBJ2-7,NA,NA,17,CASSPLGQHHRGLEQYF,TGTGCCAGCAGTCCCCTTGGACAGCACCATCGGGGTCTCGAGCAGTACTTC
TRBV28,TRBJ1-4,NA,TRBD1,16,CASSSNTRGRGEKLFF,TGTGCCAGCAGTTCAAACACCAGGGGGCGAGGTGAAAAACTGTTTTTT
TRBV5-8,TRBJ2-2,NA,NA,15,CASSLGFPTTGELFF,TGTGCCAGCAGCTTAGGGTTCCCAACCACCGGGGAGCTGTTTTTT
TRBV5-1,TRBJ2-7,NA,NA,14,CASSLNARDYEQYF,TGCGCCAGCAGCTTGAATGCCAGAGATTACGAGCAGTACTTC
TRBV20-1,TRBJ2-7,NA,NA,11,CSARDAREQYF,TGCAGTGCTAGAGATGCCAGGGAGCAGTACTTC
TRBV7-6,TRBJ2-1,NA,TRBD2,18,CASSLGGRAFVQDNEQFF,TGTGCCAGCAGCTTAGGAGGGAGGGCCTTTGTTCAAGACAATGAGCAGTTCTTC
TRBV25-1,TRBJ2-1,NA,TRBD2,15,CASSEPGRAVDEQFF,TGTGCCAGCAGTGAACCGGGGAGGGCCGTCGATGAGCAGTTCTTC
TRBV7-6,TRBJ1-2,few,NA,13,CASSWPGAEGYTF,TGTGCCAGCAGCTGGCCGGGGGCGGAAGGCTACACCTTC
TRBV19,TRBJ1-5,NA,NA,13,CASSLTGDQPQHF,TGTGCCAGTAGCTTAACAGGAGATCAGCCCCAGCATTTT
TRBV7-2,TRBJ2-3,NA,NA,17,CASSFTPSSPGTDTQYF,TGTGCCAGCAGCTTTACCCCCTCGTCCCCCGGCACAGATACGCAGTATTTT
TRBV30,TRBJ2-7,NA,NA,13,CAWSDQPFYEQYF,TGTGCCTGGAGTGACCAACCCTTCTACGAGCAGTACTTC
TRBV11-3,TRBJ2-2,NA,TRBD2,15,CASSLASGRTGELFF,TGTGCCAGCAGCTTAGCGAGCGGGAGGACCGGGGAGCTGTTTTTT
TRBV29-1,TRBJ1-3,NA,TRBD1,14,CSVSGTGRGNTIYF,TGCAGCGTTTCGGGGACAGGCCGTGGAAACACCATATATTTT
TRBV7-6,TRBJ2-5,NA,NA,16,CASSMDGGGRRETQYF,TGTGCCAGCAGCATGGACGGGGGCGGGCGTCGTGAGACCCAGTACTTC
TRBV6-5,TRBJ2-3,NA,TRBD1,15,CASSWGQGYGDTQYF,TGTGCCAGCAGTTGGGGACAGGGTTATGGGGATACGCAGTATTTT
TRBV18,TRBJ1-3,NA,NA,15,CASSGTPYSGNTIYF,TGTGCCAGCTCAGGCACCCCCTACTCTGGAAACACCATATATTTT
TRBV4-3,TRBJ2-1,NA,NA,13,CASSQDRENEQFF,TGCGCCAGCAGCCAAGATAGGGAGAATGAGCAGTTCTTC
TRBV19,TRBJ1-3,NA,TRBD1,16,CASSGTASYSGNTIYF,TGTGCCAGTAGTGGGACAGCCTCTTACTCTGGAAACACCATATATTTT
TRBV6-5,TRBJ2-7,NA,NA,14,CASSRRTTSYEQYF,TGTGCCAGCAGTCGCCGGACTACCTCCTACGAGCAGTACTTC
TRBV5-6,TRBJ2-7,NA,NA,15,CASSLAALGSYEQYF,TGTGCCAGCAGCTTGGCTGCGCTGGGGTCTTACGAGCAGTACTTC
TRBV5-1,TRBJ2-6,NA,NA,15,CASSLRGSGANVLTF,TGCGCCAGCAGCTTGAGAGGATCTGGGGCCAACGTCCTGACTTTC
TRBV5-1,TRBJ2-5,NA,TRBD2,17,CASSRGIVAGTQETQYF,TGCGCCAGCAGCCGGGGGATAGTAGCGGGAACCCAAGAGACCCAGTACTTC
TRBV29-1,TRBJ2-5,NA,TRBD1,14,CSVNPTGGRVTQYF,TGCAGCGTGAACCCCACAGGGGGCAGGGTGACCCAGTACTTC
TRBV27,TRBJ2-7,NA,TRBD2,14,CASSPGTITYEQYF,TGTGCCAGCAGTCCCGGGACTATTACCTACGAGCAGTACTTC
TRBV27,TRBJ1-2,NA,NA,16,CASSFSESTALYGYTF,TGTGCCAGCAGTTTTAGCGAATCGACAGCCTTGTATGGCTACACCTTC
TRBV11-2,TRBJ2-1,NA,TRBD1,13,CASRRQGHFKQFF,TGTGCCAGCAGACGACAGGGACATTTTAAGCAGTTCTTC
TRBV19,TRBJ1-5,NA,NA,15,CASTAVLWSNQPQHF,TGTGCCAGTACGGCAGTCCTCTGGAGCAATCAGCCCCAGCATTTT
TRBV18,TRBJ2-2,NA,TRBD1,16,CASSRTRQGRTGELFF,TGTGCCAGCTCACGCACTAGACAGGGACGGACCGGGGAGCTGTTTTTT
TRBV19,TRBJ2-7,NA,NA,13,CASSIRTAYEQYF,TGTGCCAGTAGTATAAGGACAGCCTACGAGCAGTACTTC
TRBV12-2,TRBJ2-4,NA,NA,17,CASRSGNAGAAGDIQYF,TGTGCAAGTCGCTCAGGAAATGCGGGAGCCGCGGGAGACATTCAGTACTTC
TRBV7-9,TRBJ2-7,NA,NA,12,CASSFRLYEQYF,TGTGCCAGCAGCTTCAGGCTCTACGAGCAGTACTTC
TRBV2,TRBJ2-1,NA,TRBD2,19,CASSELGLAGDPIYNEQFF,TGTGCCAGCAGTGAACTGGGACTAGCGGGAGACCCCATATACAATGAGCAGTTCTTC
TRBV28,TRBJ2-1,NA,TRBD2,15,CASRSPGGPHNEQFF,TGTGCCAGCAGGTCCCCGGGAGGGCCCCACAATGAGCAGTTCTTC
TRBV4-1,TRBJ2-5,NA,NA,13,CASSQEVRETQYF,TGCGCCAGCAGCCAAGAAGTCCGAGAGACCCAGTACTTC
TRBV5-5,TRBJ2-5,NA,TRBD1,15,CASSLYRGLRETQYF,TGTGCCAGCAGCTTGTACAGGGGATTGAGGGAGACCCAGTACTTC
TRBV18,TRBJ2-2,NA,NA,14,CASSPRAATGELFF,TGTGCCAGCTCACCACGGGCAGCCACCGGGGAGCTGTTTTTT
TRBV19,TRBJ1-5,NA,NA,16,CASSIDEVLGGQPQHF,TGTGCCAGTAGTATAGATGAGGTACTCGGGGGACAGCCCCAGCATTTT
TRBV14,TRBJ2-2,NA,NA,16,CASSQYRVSGAGELFF,TGTGCCAGCAGCCAGTACAGGGTTTCGGGTGCCGGGGAGCTGTTTTTT
TRBV9,TRBJ1-1,NA,NA,14,CASSVLGGNTEAFF,TGTGCCAGCAGCGTGCTCGGGGGAAACACTGAAGCTTTCTTT
TRBV9,TRBJ2-7,NA,NA,13,CASSVGGRGEQYF,TGTGCCAGCAGCGTAGGGGGGCGAGGGGAGCAGTACTTC
TRBV27,TRBJ1-4,NA,TRBD1,13,CASSGTGDEKLFF,TGTGCCAGCTCTGGGACAGGGGATGAAAAACTGTTTTTT
TRBV5-1,TRBJ1-1,NA,NA,13,CASSLGAGTEAFF,TGCGCCAGCAGCTTGGGGGCAGGCACTGAAGCTTTCTTT
TRBV6-6,TRBJ1-1,NA,NA,13,CASSYSANTEAFF,TGTGCCAGCAGTTACTCGGCGAACACTGAAGCTTTCTTT
TRBV11-2,TRBJ2-7,NA,NA,14,CASSSAAVSYEQYF,TGTGCCAGCAGCTCTGCGGCGGTATCCTACGAGCAGTACTTC
TRBV29-1,TRBJ2-7,NA,TRBD1,15,CSVEDTGTGFYEQYF,TGCAGCGTTGAAGATACCGGGACAGGGTTCTACGAGCAGTACTTC
TRBV5-4,TRBJ2-1,NA,NA,13,CASSLSVSFEQFF,TGTGCCAGCAGCTTGTCGGTATCATTTGAGCAGTTCTTC
TRBV28,TRBJ1-2,NA,NA,15,CASSSNPGANYGYTF,TGTGCCAGCAGTTCTAACCCGGGGGCTAACTATGGCTACACCTTC